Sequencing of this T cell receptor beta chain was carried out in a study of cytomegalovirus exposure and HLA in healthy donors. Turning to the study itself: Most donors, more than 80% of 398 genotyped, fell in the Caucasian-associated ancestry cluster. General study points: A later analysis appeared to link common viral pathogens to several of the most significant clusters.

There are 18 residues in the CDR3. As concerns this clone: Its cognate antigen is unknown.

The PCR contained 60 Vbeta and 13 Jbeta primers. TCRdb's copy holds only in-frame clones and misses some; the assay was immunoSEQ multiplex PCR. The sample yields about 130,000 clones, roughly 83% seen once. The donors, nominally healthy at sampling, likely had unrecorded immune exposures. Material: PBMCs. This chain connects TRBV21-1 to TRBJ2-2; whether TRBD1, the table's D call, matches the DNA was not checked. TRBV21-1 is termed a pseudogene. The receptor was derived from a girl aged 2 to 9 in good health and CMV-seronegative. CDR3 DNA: TGTGCCAGCACCCTCTTACTGGGCCCCCTGGTCCTGACCGGGGAGCTGTTTTTT. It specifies CASTLLLGPLVLTGELFF.